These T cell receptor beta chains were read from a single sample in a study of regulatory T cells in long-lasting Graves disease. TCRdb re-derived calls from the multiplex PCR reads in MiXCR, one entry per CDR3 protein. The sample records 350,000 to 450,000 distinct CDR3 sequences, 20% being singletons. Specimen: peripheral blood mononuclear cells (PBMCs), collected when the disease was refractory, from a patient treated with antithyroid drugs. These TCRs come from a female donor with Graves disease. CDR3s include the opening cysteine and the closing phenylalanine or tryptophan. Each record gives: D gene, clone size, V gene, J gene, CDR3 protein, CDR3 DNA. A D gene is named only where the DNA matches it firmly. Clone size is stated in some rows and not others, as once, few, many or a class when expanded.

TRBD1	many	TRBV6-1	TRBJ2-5	CASRLNRGLETQYF	TGTGCCAGCAGACTAAACAGGGGCCTGGAGACCCAGTACTTC
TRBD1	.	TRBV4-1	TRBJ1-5	CASSQETGGDQPQHF	TGCGCCAGCAGCCAAGAGACAGGGGGTGATCAGCCCCAGCATTTT
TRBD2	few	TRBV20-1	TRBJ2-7	CSAFGGDEQYF	TGCAGTGCTTTCGGGGGGGACGAGCAGTACTTC
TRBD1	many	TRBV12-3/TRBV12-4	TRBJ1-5	CASSPPPTGLGQPQHF	TGTGCCAGCAGTCCGCCCCCGACAGGGCTGGGTCAGCCCCAGCATTTT
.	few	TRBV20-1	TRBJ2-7	CSATHRWETYEQYF	TGCAGTGCAACCCACAGGTGGGAAACCTACGAGCAGTACTTC
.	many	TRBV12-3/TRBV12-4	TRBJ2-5	CASSLWGQETQYF	TGTGCCAGCAGTTTATGGGGGCAAGAGACCCAGTACTTC
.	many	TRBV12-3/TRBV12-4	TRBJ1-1	CASSFGDMNTEAFF	TGTGCCAGCAGTTTCGGGGACATGAACACTGAAGCTTTCTTT
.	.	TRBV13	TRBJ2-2	CASSLFRVADGELFF	TGTGCCAGCAGCTTATTCAGGGTCGCGGACGGGGAGCTGTTTTTT
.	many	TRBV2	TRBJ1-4	CASSNLLSGRKEKLFF	TGTGCCAGCAGTAACTTACTCTCGGGACGTAAGGAAAAACTGTTTTTT
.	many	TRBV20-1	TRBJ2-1	CSASGTTIYNEQFF	TGCAGTGCCTCCGGGACCACAATCTACAATGAGCAGTTCTTC
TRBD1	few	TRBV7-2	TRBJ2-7	CASSRPGQRSYEQYF	TGTGCCAGCAGCCGGCCGGGACAGCGATCCTACGAGCAGTACTTC
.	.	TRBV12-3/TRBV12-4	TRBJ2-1	CASREVNPRSYNEQFF	TGTGCCAGCAGAGAGGTAAATCCTCGCTCCTACAATGAGCAGTTCTTC
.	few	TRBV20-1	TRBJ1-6	CSASGSGTMLSPLHF	TGCAGTGCTAGTGGATCCGGGACGATGCTTTCACCCCTCCACTTT
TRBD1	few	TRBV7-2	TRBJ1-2	CASSFGTGGYGYTF	TGTGCCAGCAGCTTCGGGACAGGGGGCTATGGCTACACCTTC
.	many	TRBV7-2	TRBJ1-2	CASSMQRGPVGYTF	TGTGCCAGCAGCATGCAACGTGGACCAGTTGGCTACACCTTC
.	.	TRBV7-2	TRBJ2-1	CASSLVGEWTHLSYNEQFF	TGTGCCAGCAGCTTAGTCGGAGAGTGGACACACCTCTCCTACAATGAGCAGTTCTTC
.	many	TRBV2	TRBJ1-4	CASSGSTGGGSRAKLFF	TGTGCCAGCAGTGGGAGTACCGGGGGCGGCAGTAGGGCAAAACTGTTTTTT
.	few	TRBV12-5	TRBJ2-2	CASGLVPSWDSPNTGELFF	TGTGCTAGTGGTTTGGTACCCTCCTGGGACTCGCCGAACACCGGGGAGCTGTTTTTT
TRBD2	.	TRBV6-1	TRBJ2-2	CASTTGGDVTGELFF	TGTGCCAGCACCACGGGAGGGGATGTCACCGGGGAGCTGTTTTTT
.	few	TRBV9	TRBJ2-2	CASSVEGSQTGELFF	TGTGCCAGCAGCGTAGAGGGCAGCCAAACCGGGGAGCTGTTTTTT
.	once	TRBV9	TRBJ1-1	CVSSAGGNTEAFF	TGTGTCAGCAGCGCCGGGGGGAACACTGAAGCTTTCTTT
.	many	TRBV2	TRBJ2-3	CASTQGSPTSTDTQYF	TGTGCCAGCACGCAGGGTAGTCCGACTAGCACAGATACGCAGTATTTT
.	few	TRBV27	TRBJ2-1	CASSWGLASSYNEQFF	TGTGCCAGCAGTTGGGGTCTAGCCAGCTCCTACAATGAGCAGTTCTTC